The 18 T cell receptor beta chains in this list originate from one sample, sequenced in a study of response to subunit inactivated influenza vaccine. TCRdb recomputed calls from the RT-PCR reads with MiXCR, one row per CDR3 protein. The data contain about 520,000 distinct CDR3 sequences, under 8.5% of them singletons. The sample was PBMCs from blood, taken roughly 24 months after vaccination. These receptor sequences come from a man aged 45-69 years who received an inactivated influenza vaccine.

This clonotype appeared many times. The rearrangement joins TRBV3-1 to TRBJ2-2; no reliable D call. In germline, CDR1 is LGHDT, CDR2 YNNKEL (reference sequence). This CDR3 comprises 13 residues. The V gene lost 1 base and the J gene lost 6 bases, with 6 bases spanning the gap. The DNA for the CDR3 is TGTGCCAGCAGCCAAGTATTAGCCGGGGAGCTGTTTTTT. It is translated as CASSQVLAGELFF.

This clonotype was recorded many times. The CDR3 loop is CASSSGVQETQYF. In DNA, the CDR3 is TGTGCCAGCAGCTCAGGGGTCCAAGAGACCCAGTACTTC. V is TRBV7-2 and J is TRBJ2-5, with a possible D match to TRBD1 (6 bases). V lost 4 bases, J lost 1 base, and 7 bases lay in between. CDR1 is SGHTA and CDR2 is FQGNSA in the germline V gene. The CDR3 extends over 13 amino acids.

V usage is TRBV10-3 and J usage is TRBJ1-1; D possibly corresponds to TRBD1 (6 bases). V was clipped by 5 bases and J by 7 bases, with 11 bases between them. Germline V gene data show CDR1 as ENHRY and CDR2 as SYGVKD. This CDR3 comprises 12 residues. This CDR3 is CAISLGGGEAFF. The CDR3 DNA follows: TGTGCCATCAGTTTGGGAGGGGGTGAAGCTTTCTTT.

V and J are TRBV24-1 and TRBJ2-7, with unresolved D. The CDR3 spans 13 residues. Germline V gene sequence: CDR1 KGHDR, CDR2 SFDVKD. The V end lost 9 bases, the J end lost 2 bases, and 13 bases lay between the germline ends. CDR3 sequence: CATPTLGTYEQYF. CDR3 bases: TGTGCCACCCCGACCCTCGGAACCTACGAGCAGTACTTC.

A few counts support this clonotype. V and J are TRBV5-1 and TRBJ2-3, with 7 bases aligning to TRBD1. Germline V gene lookup returns CDR1 SGHRS and CDR2 YFSETQ. This CDR3 has 13 amino acids. V was clipped by 5 bases and J by 4 bases; unmatched bases: 4. CDR3 sequence reads: CASSYQGADTQYF. As DNA, the CDR3 is TGCGCCAGCAGTTATCAGGGGGCAGATACGCAGTATTTT.

This clonotype was counted a few times. The chain recombines TRBV20-1 with TRBJ2-5, with 12 positions matching TRBD2. CDR3 length: 16 residues. Germline CDR1 DFQATT, CDR2 SNEGSKA (reference sequence). After removal of 0 bases from V and 0 bases from J, the junction contained 2 bases not matched to a gene. The DNA of the CDR3 is TGCAGTGCTAGAGATTGGACTAGCGGGAACCAAGAGACCCAGTACTTC. Translation: CSARDWTSGNQETQYF.

The gene calls are TRBV7-8 and TRBJ2-3, with 12 bases matching TRBD2. The germline V gene encodes CDR1 SGHVS and CDR2 FQNEAQ. Losses at the gene ends were 6 bases for V and 4 bases for J; bases not matched to a gene: 5. The CDR3 covers 15 residues. CDR3 in amino acids: CASRRTSGVADTQYF. In DNA form, the CDR3 reads TGTGCCAGCAGAAGGACTAGCGGGGTTGCAGATACGCAGTATTTT.

This clonotype was recorded at least ten times. The chain carries TRBV6-2 or TRBV6-3 and TRBJ2-2, with 11 nucleotides matching TRBD1. Germline trimming cut 5 bases from V and 0 bases from J; bases unmatched to any gene: 2. The CDR3 has 16 amino acids. The V gene's germline CDR1 is MNHEY and CDR2 SVGEGT. CDR3 nucleotide sequence: TGTGCCAGCAGTACGGGACAGGGGGCGAACACCGGGGAGCTGTTTTTT. Encoded protein: CASSTGQGANTGELFF.

V is TRBV11-2 and J is TRBJ2-3; TRBD2 matches at 8 bases. The CDR3 is made up of 15 amino acids. Trimming cost V 2 bases and J 6 bases; bases outside gene matches: 7. Germline values: CDR1 SGHAT, CDR2 FQNNGV. As DNA, the CDR3 is TGTGCCAGCAGCTTACCGGGAGGGCCGGATGATACGCAGTATTTT. It translates to CASSLPGGPDDTQYF.

This clonotype was observed a few times. The genes are TRBV20-1 and TRBJ2-1; D is possibly TRBD1 (5 bases). Between the trimmed V and J ends, which lost 0 bases and 6 bases, there was a span of 18 bases. This CDR3 region has 16 residues. Germline V gives CDR1 DFQATT, CDR2 SNEGSKA (reference sequence). CDR3 sequence (DNA): TGCAGTGCTAGAGAAGGGGTCTCCCTTAGAGGCAATGAGCAGTTCTTC. Translating it yields CSAREGVSLRGNEQFF.

This clonotype has just a few counts. At one end the junction does not follow the germline gene, possibly because of a read error. The rearrangement joins TRBV7-9 to TRBJ2-7, with D possibly TRBD1 on 5 matching bases. CDR1 SEHNR and CDR2 FQNEAQ come from the germline V gene (reference sequence). CDR3 length equals 13 residues. The CDR3 spells CACSSKTAYEQYF. The CDR3 nucleotides read TGTGCCTGCAGTTCGAAGACAGCCTACGAGCAGTACTTC.

This clonotype was seen a few times. The gene calls are TRBV28 and TRBJ2-7; TRBD2 is a possible D gene (6 bases). V lost 7 bases and J lost 4, with 17 bases in between. CDR1 is MDHEN and CDR2 is SYDVKM in the germline V gene. The CDR3 totals 14 residues. CDR3 sequence reads: CASISPSGRYEQYF. CDR3 nucleotide sequence: TGTGCCAGCATCTCCCCGAGTGGGAGGTACGAGCAGTACTTC. The full variable domain, with the rest looked up from reference TRBV28 and TRBJ2-7, is DVKVTQSSRYLVKRTGEKVFLECVQDMDHENMFWYRQDPGLGLRLIYFSYDVKMKEKGDIPEGYSVSREKKERFSLILESASTNQTSMYLCASISPSGRYEQYFGPGTRLTVT.

This clonotype was counted between two and nine times. The V call is TRBV6-5, the J call TRBJ2-5, with D perhaps TRBD2 (6 bases). CDR3 length: 16 residues. The V and J ends lost 0 bases and 6 bases respectively, with 17 bases between them. CDR1 and CDR2 (germline): MNHEY, SVGAGI. In DNA, the CDR3 is TGTGCCAGCAGTTACTCGACTACGGGGGAAAGAAAGACCCAGTACTTC. Its protein product is CASSYSTTGERKTQYF.

This clonotype was seen more than once but under ten times. The chain's CDR3 is CSAEPSGRRSGELFF. The CDR3 DNA follows: TGCAGTGCTGAGCCTAGCGGGAGGAGGTCCGGGGAGCTGTTTTTT. The rearrangement uses TRBV20-1 and TRBJ2-2; 11 nucleotides agree with TRBD2. Unmatched junction bases numbered 8, after V lost 5 bases and J lost 6 bases. The CDR3 spans 15 residues. Per germline, CDR1 DFQATT and CDR2 SNEGSKA (reference sequence).

This clonotype was detected a few times. The chain joins TRBV4-3 to TRBJ2-7; D is unclear. Deletions cut 0 bases from V and 3 bases from J, with 9 bases between. Per the germline V gene, CDR1 is LGHNA and CDR2 is YSLEER. The CDR3 is 14 amino acids. The CDR3 region is CASSQDHGLYEQYF. The CDR3 DNA reads TGCGCCAGCAGCCAAGATCACGGCCTCTACGAGCAGTACTTC.

The table lists this clonotype with many counts. The chain joins TRBV7-2 to TRBJ2-5, with D maybe TRBD2 (6 bases). Between the trimmed V and J ends, which lost 6 bases and 4 bases, there was a span of 12 bases. The germline V gene has CDR1 SGHTA and CDR2 FQGNSA. The length of the CDR3 is 13 residues. The CDR3 region has the DNA TGTGCCAGCAGTTTGGGGGAGGCAGAGACCCAGTACTTC. This translates into CASSLGEAETQYF.

This rearrangement joins TRBV11-2 to TRBJ2-7; a possible D gene is TRBD2 (5 bases). The CDR3 length is 13 residues. The germline gives CDR1 SGHAT, CDR2 FQNNGV. V shed 5 bases and J shed 3 bases, with 11 bases lying between them. Here the CDR3 DNA reads TGTGCCAGCAGCAACGGACTGGGCTACGAGCAGTACTTC. It is translated as CASSNGLGYEQYF. Using reference TRBV11-2 and TRBJ2-7 for the parts outside the CDR3, the full variable domain is EAGVAQSPRYKIIEKRQSVAFWCNPISGHATLYWYQQILGQGPKLLIQFQNNGVVDDSQLPKDRFSAERLKGVDSTLKIQPAKLEDSAVYLCASSNGLGYEQYFGPGTRLTVT.

The table lists this clonotype with many counts. The rearrangement links TRBV28 to TRBJ2-3; 9 positions match TRBD2. J was trimmed by 0 bases and V by 4 bases; bases with no gene match: 14. CDR3 length: 19 amino acids. The germline CDR1 and CDR2 sequences are MDHEN and SYDVKM. The CDR3 DNA sequence: TGTGCCAGCAGTTGGCCAACTTGGGCTAGCGGGGTTAGCACAGATACGCAGTATTTT. Its protein product is CASSWPTWASGVSTDTQYF.